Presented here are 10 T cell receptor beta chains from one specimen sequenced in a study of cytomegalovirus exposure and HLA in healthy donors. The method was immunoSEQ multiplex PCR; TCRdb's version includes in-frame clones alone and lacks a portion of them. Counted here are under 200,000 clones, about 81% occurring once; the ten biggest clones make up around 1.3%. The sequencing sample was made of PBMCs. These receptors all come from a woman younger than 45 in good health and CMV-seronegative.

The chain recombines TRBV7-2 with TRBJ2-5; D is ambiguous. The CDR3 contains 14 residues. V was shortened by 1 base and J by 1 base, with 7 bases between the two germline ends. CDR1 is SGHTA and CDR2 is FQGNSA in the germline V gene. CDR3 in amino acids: CASSLGQIQETQYF. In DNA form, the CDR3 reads TGTGCCAGCAGCTTAGGTCAGATCCAAGAGACCCAGTACTTC.

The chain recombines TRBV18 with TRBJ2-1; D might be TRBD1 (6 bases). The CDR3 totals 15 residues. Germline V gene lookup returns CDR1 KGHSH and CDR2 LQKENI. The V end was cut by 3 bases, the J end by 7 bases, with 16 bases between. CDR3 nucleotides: TGTGCCAGCTCACCGAGGTTACAGGGACATAATGAGCAGTTCTTC. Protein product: CASSPRLQGHNEQFF.

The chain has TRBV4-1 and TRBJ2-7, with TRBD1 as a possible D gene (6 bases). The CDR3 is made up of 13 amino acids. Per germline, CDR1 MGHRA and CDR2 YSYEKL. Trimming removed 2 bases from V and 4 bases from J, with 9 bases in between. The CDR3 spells CASSQKDSYEQYF. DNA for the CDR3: TGCGCCAGCAGCCAAAAGGACAGTTACGAGCAGTACTTC.

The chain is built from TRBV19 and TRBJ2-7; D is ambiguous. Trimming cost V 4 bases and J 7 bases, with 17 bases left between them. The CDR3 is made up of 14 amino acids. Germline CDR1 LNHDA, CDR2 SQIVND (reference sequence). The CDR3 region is CASSTRRRSEEQYF. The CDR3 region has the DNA TGTGCCAGTAGTACCCGGCGGCGTTCGGAAGAGCAGTACTTC. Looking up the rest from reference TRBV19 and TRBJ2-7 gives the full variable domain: DGGITQSPKYLFRKEGQNVTLSCEQNLNHDAMYWYRQDPGQGLRLIYYSQIVNDFQKGDIAEGYSVSREKKESFPLTVTSAQKNPTAFYLCASSTRRRSEEQYFGPGTRLTVT.

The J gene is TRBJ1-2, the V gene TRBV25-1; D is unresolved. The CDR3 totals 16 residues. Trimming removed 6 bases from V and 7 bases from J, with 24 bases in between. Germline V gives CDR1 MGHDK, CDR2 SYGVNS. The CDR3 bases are TGTGCCAGCAGAGCCCTGGGCAGTGGGTCCCTTGGTGGCTACACCTTC. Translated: CASRALGSGSLGGYTF.

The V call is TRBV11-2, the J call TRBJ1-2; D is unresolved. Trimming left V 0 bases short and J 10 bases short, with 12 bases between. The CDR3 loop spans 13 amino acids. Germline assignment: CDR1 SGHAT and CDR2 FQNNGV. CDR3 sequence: CASSLDDRQDYTF. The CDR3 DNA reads TGTGCCAGCAGCTTAGACGACCGACAAGACTACACCTTC. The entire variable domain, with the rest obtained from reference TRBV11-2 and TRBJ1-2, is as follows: EAGVAQSPRYKIIEKRQSVAFWCNPISGHATLYWYQQILGQGPKLLIQFQNNGVVDDSQLPKDRFSAERLKGVDSTLKIQPAKLEDSAVYLCASSLDDRQDYTFGSGTRLTVV.

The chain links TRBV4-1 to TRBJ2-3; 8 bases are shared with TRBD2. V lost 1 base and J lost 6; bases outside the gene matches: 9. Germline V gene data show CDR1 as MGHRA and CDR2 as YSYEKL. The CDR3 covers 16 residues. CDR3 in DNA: TGCGCCAGCAGCCAAGGCTTCACGGGGGGGCCCGATACGCAGTATTTT. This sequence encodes CASSQGFTGGPDTQYF.

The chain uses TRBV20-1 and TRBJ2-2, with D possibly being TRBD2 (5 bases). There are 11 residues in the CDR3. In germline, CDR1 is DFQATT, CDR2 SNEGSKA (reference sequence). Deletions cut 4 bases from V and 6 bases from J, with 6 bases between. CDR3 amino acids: CSAMGAGELFF. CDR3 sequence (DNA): TGCAGTGCTATGGGAGCCGGGGAGCTGTTTTTT.

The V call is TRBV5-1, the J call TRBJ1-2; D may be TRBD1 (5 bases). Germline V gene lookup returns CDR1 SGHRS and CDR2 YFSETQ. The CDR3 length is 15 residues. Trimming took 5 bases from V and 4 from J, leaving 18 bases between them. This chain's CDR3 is CASSSAGVNGYGYTF. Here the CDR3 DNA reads TGCGCCAGCAGTTCGGCGGGGGTCAATGGCTATGGCTACACCTTC.

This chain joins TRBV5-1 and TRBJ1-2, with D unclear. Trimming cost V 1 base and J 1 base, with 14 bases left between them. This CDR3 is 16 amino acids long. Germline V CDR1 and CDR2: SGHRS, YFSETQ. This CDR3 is CASSLITAGINYGYTF. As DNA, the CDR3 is TGCGCCAGCAGCTTGATAACAGCTGGAATTAACTATGGCTACACCTTC.